This T cell receptor beta chain was profiled in a study of T cell repertoires in cytomegalovirus infection (dated by TCRdb to between 2017 and 2020). Background on the whole study: Donor HLA type was relevant to the analysis, because carriage of CMV infection together with the matching HLA type was indicated by public TCR beta signatures. General findings and caveats noted by the study authors: Cumulative frequency of public TCR beta family members discriminated carriers of CMV infection plus the relevant HLA type in this cohort and an independent approximately 340-donor cohort. The ex vivo response was dominated by HLA-C-restricted CMV-specific TCR beta clonotypes, and the single most frequent clonotype in two of eight donors was supplied by these HLA-C-restricted clonotypes.

Comment on this clonotype: The antigen it binds to is not known. No base quality values were provided; no much bigger clone lies one nucleotide off.

The CDR1 and CDR2 encoded by the germline V gene are SNHLY and FYNNEI. Trimming takes 7 bases from V and 2 bases from J, and the germline ends sit 19 bases apart. The CDR3 runs 16 residues from the cysteine to the phenylalanine. The read is trimmed to its CDR3 DNA, 48 bases read in frame from base 1. The sample was run on an Illumina HiSeq 1500. In TCRdb, the public reads were trimmed at Q25 with fastp and aligned with MiXCR, with productive beta chains retained. Rows merge per CDR3 protein into single entries with the most common DNA and genes. The sample profile shows 150,000 or so distinct CDR3 sequences; 15% to 20% of them were found once. Together, the top ten hold around 20% of the sample.

The rearranged chain carries TRBV2 and TRBJ2-3, with the D gene too uncertain to name. This receptor was obtained from a human donor in good health (CMV status not recorded). Some clones in this sample may be carry-over from other donors' samples. Sequenced sample: CD8+ T cells from PBMCs. CDR3 loop: CASKGLRRTDTDTQYF. The DNA is TGTGCCAGCAAAGGGCTCCGGCGGACCGACACAGATACGCAGTATTTT.